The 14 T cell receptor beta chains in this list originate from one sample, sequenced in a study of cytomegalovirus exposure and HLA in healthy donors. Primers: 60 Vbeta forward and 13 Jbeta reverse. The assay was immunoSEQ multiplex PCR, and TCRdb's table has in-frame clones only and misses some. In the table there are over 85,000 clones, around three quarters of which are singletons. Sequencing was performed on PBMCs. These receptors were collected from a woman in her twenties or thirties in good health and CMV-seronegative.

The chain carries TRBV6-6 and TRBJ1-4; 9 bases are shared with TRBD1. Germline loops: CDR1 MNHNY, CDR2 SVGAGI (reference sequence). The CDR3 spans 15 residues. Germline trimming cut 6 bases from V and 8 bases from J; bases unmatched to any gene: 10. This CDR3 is CASRNTQGAQEKLFF. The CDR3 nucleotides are TGTGCCAGCAGGAACACACAGGGGGCGCAGGAAAAACTGTTTTTT.

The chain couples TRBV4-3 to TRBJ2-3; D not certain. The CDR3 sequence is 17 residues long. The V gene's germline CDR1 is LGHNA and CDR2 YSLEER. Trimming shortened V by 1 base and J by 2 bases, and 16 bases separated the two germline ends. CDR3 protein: CASSQVLQVQSTDTQYF. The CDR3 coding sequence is TGCGCCAGCAGCCAAGTATTGCAGGTCCAATCCACAGATACGCAGTATTTT.

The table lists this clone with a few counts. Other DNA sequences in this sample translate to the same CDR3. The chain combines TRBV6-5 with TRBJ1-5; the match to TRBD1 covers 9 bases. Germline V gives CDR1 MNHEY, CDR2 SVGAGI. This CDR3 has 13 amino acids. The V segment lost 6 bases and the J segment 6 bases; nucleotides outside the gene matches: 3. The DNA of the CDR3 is TGTGCCAGCAGACAGGGGGCTTCTCAGCCCCAGCATTTT. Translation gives CASRQGASQPQHF.

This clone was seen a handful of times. The CDR3 protein is CASHLAGGQGEQFF. CDR3 in DNA: TGTGCCAGCCACCTAGCGGGGGGCCAGGGTGAGCAGTTCTTC. V is TRBV6-1 and J is TRBJ2-1; TRBD2 matches at 11 bases. The CDR3 contains 14 residues. Germline V gene data show CDR1 as MNHNS and CDR2 as SASEGT. V lost 8 bases and J lost 9; bases outside the gene matches: 9.

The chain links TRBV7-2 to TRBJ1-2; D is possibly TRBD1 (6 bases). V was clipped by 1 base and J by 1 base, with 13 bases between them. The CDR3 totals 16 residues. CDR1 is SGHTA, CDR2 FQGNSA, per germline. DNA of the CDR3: TGTGCCAGCAGCTTAGGGGGGCTTGGGGGTAACTATGGCTACACCTTC. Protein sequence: CASSLGGLGGNYGYTF.

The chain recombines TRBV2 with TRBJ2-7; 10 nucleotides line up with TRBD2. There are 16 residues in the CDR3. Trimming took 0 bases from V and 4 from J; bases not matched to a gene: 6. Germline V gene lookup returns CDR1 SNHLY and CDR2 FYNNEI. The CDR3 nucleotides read TGTGCCAGCAGTGAAGCGCAGGCTAGCGGGAGTTACGAGCAGTACTTC. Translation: CASSEAQASGSYEQYF.

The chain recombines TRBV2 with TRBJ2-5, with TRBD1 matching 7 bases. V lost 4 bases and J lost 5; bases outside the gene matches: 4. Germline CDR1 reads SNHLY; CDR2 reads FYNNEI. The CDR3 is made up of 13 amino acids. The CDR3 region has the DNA TGTGCCAGCAGTGTAACCAGGGGGGAGACCCAGTACTTC. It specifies CASSVTRGETQYF.

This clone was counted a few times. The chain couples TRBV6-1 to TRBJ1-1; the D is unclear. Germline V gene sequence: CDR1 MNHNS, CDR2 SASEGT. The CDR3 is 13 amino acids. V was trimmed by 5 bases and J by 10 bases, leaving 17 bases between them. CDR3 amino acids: CASSPTPNEGAFF. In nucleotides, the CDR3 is TGTGCCAGCAGTCCGACTCCTAACGAAGGAGCTTTCTTT.

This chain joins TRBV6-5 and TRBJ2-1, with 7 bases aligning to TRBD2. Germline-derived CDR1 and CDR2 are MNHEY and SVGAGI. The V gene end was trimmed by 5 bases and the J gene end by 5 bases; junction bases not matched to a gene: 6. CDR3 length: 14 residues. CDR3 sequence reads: CASSRRDYDNEQFF. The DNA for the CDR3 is TGTGCCAGCAGTCGCCGGGACTACGACAATGAGCAGTTCTTC.

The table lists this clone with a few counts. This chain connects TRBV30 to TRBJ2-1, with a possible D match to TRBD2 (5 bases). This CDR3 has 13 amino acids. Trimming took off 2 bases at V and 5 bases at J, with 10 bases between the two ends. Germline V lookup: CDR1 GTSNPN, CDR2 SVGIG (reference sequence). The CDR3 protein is CAWSSGGNNEQFF. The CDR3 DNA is TGTGCCTGGAGTTCTGGAGGAAACAATGAGCAGTTCTTC.

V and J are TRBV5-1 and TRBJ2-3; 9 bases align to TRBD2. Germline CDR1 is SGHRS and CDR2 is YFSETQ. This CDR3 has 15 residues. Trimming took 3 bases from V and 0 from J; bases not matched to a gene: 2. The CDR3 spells CASSWSGGSTDTQYF. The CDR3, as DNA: TGCGCCAGCAGCTGGAGCGGGGGGAGCACAGATACGCAGTATTTT.

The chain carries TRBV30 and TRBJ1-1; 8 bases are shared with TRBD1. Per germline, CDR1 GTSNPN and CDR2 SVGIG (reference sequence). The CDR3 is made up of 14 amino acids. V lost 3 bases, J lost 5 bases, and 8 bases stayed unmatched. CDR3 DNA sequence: TGTGCCTGGAGGTTGGACAGGGTGGTAACTGAAGCTTTCTTT. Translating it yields CAWRLDRVVTEAFF.

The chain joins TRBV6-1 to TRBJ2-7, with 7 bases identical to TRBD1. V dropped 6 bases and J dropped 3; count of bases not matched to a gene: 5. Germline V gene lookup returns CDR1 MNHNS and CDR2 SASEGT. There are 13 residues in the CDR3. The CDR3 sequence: CASRLTGNYEQYF. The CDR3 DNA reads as TGTGCCAGCAGGCTGACAGGGAACTACGAGCAGTACTTC.

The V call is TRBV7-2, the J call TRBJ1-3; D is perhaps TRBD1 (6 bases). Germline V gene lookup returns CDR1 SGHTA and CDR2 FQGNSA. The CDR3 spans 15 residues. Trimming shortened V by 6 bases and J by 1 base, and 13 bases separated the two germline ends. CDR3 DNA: TGTGCCAGCAGTCACCTACAGGGATCTGGAAACACCATATATTTT. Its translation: CASSHLQGSGNTIYF.